The entry that follows covers one TCR beta chain sequence. Its cognate antigen is unknown. This specimen includes other DNA sequences encoding the same CDR3. The CDR3 totals 14 residues. The germline V gene has CDR1 MNHNY and CDR2 SVGAGI (reference sequence). Trimming removed 4 bases from V and 4 bases from J, with 13 bases in between. The method was immunoSEQ multiplex PCR; TCRdb's version includes in-frame clones alone and lacks a portion of them. This repertoire shows 90,000 to 140,000 clones, approximately 94% found once; its top ten account for 0.32%. The record originates from a study of siplizumab effects on memory and regulatory T cells. Study-level findings and limits: Alloreactive sequences tracing back to unstimulated CD4+ memory cells fell significantly with siplizumab.

The chain couples TRBV6-6 to TRBJ1-1; D may be TRBD1 (5 bases). The sequencing input was CD4+ T cells sorted from blood. This clonotype was sampled from a human donor in good health. As DNA, the CDR3 is TGTGCCAGCAGTTCCTCGCAGGGCGGCACTGAAGCTTTCTTT. Its translation: CASSSSQGGTEAFF.